This TCR beta chain is drawn from a study of identifying expanded T cells in peripheral blood. Study-level results: Clone count variance between approximately two-week samples rose with total template count. Technical replicates showed around 1.2 changed clones; approximately 2 weeks approximately 16; four weeks 19.

Only in-frame clones appear in the TCRdb table, and some are missing; sequencing was by immunoSEQ multiplex PCR. The sample records around 95,000 clones, 75% to 90% being singletons. Healthy donors had no documented immune events, such as infections, while sampled. In the case of this clone: Its target is not known.

This receptor was identified in a person between 18 and 75 years old in good health. The sequencing input was blood.

In nucleotides, the CDR3 is TGTGCCAGCTCCAACCGATGGGGGGCCAACGTCCTGACTTTC. Translated: CASSNRWGANVLTF. V and J are TRBV19 and TRBJ2-6, with D hard to call. Trimming took 9 bases from V and 4 from J, leaving 13 bases between them. CDR1 LNHDA and CDR2 SQIVND come from the germline V gene (reference sequence). There are 14 residues in the CDR3.